These 15 T cell receptor beta chains were sequenced from one sample in a study of T cells in Graves' hyperthyroidism and ophthalmopathy. TCR beta CDR3 regions were amplified from RNA transcripts. A first-round RT-PCR of the TCR CDR3 used the HTBI primer set. TCRdb ran MiXCR on the multiplex PCR reads and lists one entry per CDR3 protein. The profile shows 500,000 to 550,000 distinct CDR3 sequences, less than 25% of them singletons. Sequencing input: blood. Every receptor here comes from a man between 18 and 35 years old with Graves' hyperthyroidism.

In this sample, this clonotype turned up many times. The chain recombines TRBV19 with TRBJ1-5, with D unclear. The CDR3 is 14 residues long. CDR1 is LNHDA and CDR2 is SQIVND in the germline V gene (reference sequence). V was pared by 6 bases and J by 1 base, with 10 bases between. The CDR3 loop is CASRGRGSNQPQHF. CDR3 coding DNA: TGTGCCAGTAGAGGGCGAGGGAGCAATCAGCCCCAGCATTTT.

This clonotype was seen at least ten times. This chain links TRBV29-1 with TRBJ1-2; 7 nucleotides agree with TRBD1. The CDR3 runs 13 residues. The V and J ends lost 0 bases and 13 bases, in that order; junction bases with no gene match: 11. Looked up from germline, CDR1 is SQVTM and CDR2 is ANQGSEA. Here the CDR3 reads CSVEDGTASLGTF. The CDR3 nucleotides read TGCAGCGTTGAAGATGGGACAGCCTCCCTAGGCACCTTC.

This clonotype has at least ten counts. This rearrangement joins TRBV7-9 to TRBJ2-5, with D uncertain. This CDR3 spans 14 amino acids. The germline V gene encodes CDR1 SEHNR and CDR2 FQNEAQ (reference sequence). Trimming took off 0 bases at V and 4 bases at J, with 9 bases between the two ends. CDR3 region: CASSLAGLRETQYF. In DNA, the CDR3 is TGTGCCAGCAGCTTAGCCGGGCTGAGAGAGACCCAGTACTTC.

This chain uses TRBV27 with TRBJ1-1, with D perhaps matching TRBD1 (5 bases). V dropped 5 bases and J dropped 4 bases, with 17 bases sitting between them. The germline CDR1 and CDR2 sequences are MNHEY and SMNVEV (reference sequence). There are 15 residues in the CDR3. Written as DNA, the CDR3 is TGTGCCAGCAGTCCCCCGCCGGGCGGGGGCACTGAAGCTTTCTTT. Its protein product is CASSPPPGGGTEAFF.

This clonotype appeared many times. The chain combines TRBV6-5 with TRBJ1-2; TRBD1 aligns across 7 bases. The CDR3 extends over 12 amino acids. V shed 6 bases and J 8 bases; nucleotides not matched to a gene: 6. The V gene's germline CDR1 is MNHEY and CDR2 SVGAGI. The CDR3 DNA reads as TGTGCCAGCAGACAGGGACAGAGCGGCTACACCTTC. Translating gives CASRQGQSGYTF.

The J gene is TRBJ2-7, the V gene TRBV27; perhaps TRBD1 as D (5 bases). Trimming removed 4 bases from V and 0 bases from J, with 10 bases in between. CDR3 length: 14 amino acids. Germline CDR1 reads MNHEY; CDR2 reads SMNVEV (reference sequence). CDR3 DNA sequence: TGTGCCAGCAGTTCCGGACAAGCCTCCTACGAGCAGTACTTC. Translating it yields CASSSGQASYEQYF.

Comments on this clonotype: It may be a read error: a sequence one base away is much more abundant. This CDR3 fails to terminate in the conserved phenylalanine or tryptophan, so it likely reflects a read error. The rearrangement links TRBV12-3 or TRBV12-4 to TRBJ1-2; D is uncertain. V was trimmed by 2 bases and J by 5 bases, leaving 15 bases between them. CDR3 size: 15 residues. The CDR3 protein is CASSLRAGTGYGYTV. In DNA, the CDR3 is TGTGCCAGCAGTTTAAGGGCAGGCACGGGGTATGGCTACACCGTC.

This clonotype was recorded at least ten times. The J gene is TRBJ1-2, the V gene TRBV12-3 or TRBV12-4; 9 positions agree with TRBD1. The length of the CDR3 is 16 residues. J gave up 0 bases and V 1 base, and 3 bases lay outside the gene matches. The CDR3 is CASSLGTGAPNYGYTF. The CDR3 DNA reads as TGTGCCAGCAGTTTAGGGACAGGGGCTCCTAACTATGGCTACACCTTC.

This clonotype was detected many times. The V gene is TRBV4-1, the J gene TRBJ1-5, with a possible D match to TRBD1 (5 bases). Germline loops: CDR1 MGHRA, CDR2 YSYEKL. The CDR3 runs 15 residues. The V end was cut by 3 bases, the J end by 7 bases, with 16 bases between. CDR3 residues: CASSQNQGRGQPQHF. DNA for the CDR3: TGCGCCAGCAGCCAGAACCAGGGTCGAGGACAGCCCCAGCATTTT.

The sample holds many counts of this clonotype. The V and J genes are TRBV28 and TRBJ2-5; D is unresolved. CDR1 and CDR2 (germline): MDHEN, SYDVKM. The V end was cut by 5 bases, the J end by 2 bases, with 18 bases between. The length of the CDR3 is 16 residues. DNA of the CDR3: TGTGCCAGCAGTCCATTCCGGTTCGCATTGCAAGAGACCCAGTACTTC. Amino acids: CASSPFRFALQETQYF.

The chain is built from TRBV5-1 and TRBJ1-5; 7 bases line up with TRBD1. In germline, CDR1 is SGHRS, CDR2 YFSETQ. V lost 4 bases, J lost 4 bases, and 5 bases stayed unmatched. This CDR3 is built from 14 residues. CDR3 protein: CASSTGERNQPQHF. CDR3 coding DNA: TGCGCCAGCAGCACAGGGGAGAGAAATCAGCCCCAGCATTTT.

This clonotype was found many times. The missing conserved phenylalanine or tryptophan at the end of this CDR3 makes a read error likely. The V call is TRBV28, the J call TRBJ1-5; D gene ambiguous. The germline V gene encodes CDR1 MDHEN and CDR2 SYDVKM. V was pared by 8 bases and J by 7 bases, with 6 bases between. The CDR3 contains 10 residues. The CDR3 DNA reads TGTGCCAGCCATAAACAGCCCCAGCATTCT. Amino acid sequence: CASHKQPQHS.

This clonotype was seen a few times. A read error is possible here, since a much larger clone lies one base away. This chain joins TRBV4-1 and TRBJ1-1; 8 nucleotides match TRBD1. The CDR3 has 16 amino acids. J gave up 1 base and V 4 bases, and 8 bases lay outside the gene matches. CDR1 is MGHRA and CDR2 is YSYEKL in the germline V gene. The CDR3 loop reads CASSLDDRGWNTEAFF. In DNA form, the CDR3 reads TGCGCCAGCAGCCTAGATGACAGGGGCTGGAACACTGAAGCTTTCTTT.

This clonotype has at least ten counts. The chain carries TRBV30 and TRBJ1-2; 7 positions match TRBD1. The CDR3 extends over 13 amino acids. The germline CDR1 and CDR2 sequences are GTSNPN and SVGIG (reference sequence). The V gene end was trimmed by 4 bases and the J gene end by 2 bases; junction bases not matched to a gene: 4. The CDR3, as DNA: TGTGCCTGGACGACAGGGTGGAACTATGGCTACACCTTC. It is translated as CAWTTGWNYGYTF.

The chain recombines TRBV20-1 with TRBJ2-3; weak D call: TRBD2 (6 bases). Trimming cost V 3 bases and J 3 bases, with 16 bases left between them. The CDR3 has 15 residues. The V gene's germline CDR1 is DFQATT and CDR2 SNEGSKA (reference sequence). The DNA for the CDR3 is TGCAGTGCTAGGCTGGGGGGAGTTTCGACAGATACGCAGTATTTT. Translating it yields CSARLGGVSTDTQYF.